This T cell receptor beta chain originates from a study of T cell repertoires in cytomegalovirus infection. The CDR3 totals 15 residues. Germline V lookup: CDR1 MNHNY, CDR2 SVGAGI (reference sequence). Trimming removed 0 bases at V and 10 bases at J, with 16 bases between. This clonotype was seen ten or more times. Via MiXCR, TCRdb re-called the reads, giving one row per CDR3 protein. The sample has some 300,000 distinct CDR3 sequences, about 17% seen once. The source is a human donor in good health (CMV status not recorded). Some clones in this sample may be carry-over from other donors' samples. The sample consisted of PBMCs. J is TRBJ2-1 and V is TRBV6-6; D perhaps matches TRBD1 (5 bases). The CDR3 nucleotides are TGTGCCAGCAGTTACTCGAGAAGGGGTTCCGGGGAGCAGTTCTTC. Protein product: CASSYSRRGSGEQFF.